These T cell receptor beta chains were read from a single sample in a study of CD8 T cells in ankylosing spondylitis. TCRdb processed the 5' RACE reads anew with MiXCR; each CDR3 protein has one entry. The sample lists roughly 200,000 distinct CDR3 sequences, around 13% occurring once. Sequenced sample: blood, either unsorted or a sorted T cell fraction (not recorded which). The source is a male donor with ankylosing spondylitis or in good health (not recorded which). CDR3s include the opening cysteine and the closing phenylalanine or tryptophan. The D gene is left open where the match is weak. For some rows the clone size is stated as once, few or many, or as a class when expanded; others skip it.

j_call clone_size d_call cdr3_length v_call cdr3_nt cdr3_aa
TRBJ2-1 . TRBD2 19 TRBV11-2 TGTGCCAGCAGCTTAGAAGGGACTAGCGGGGGGGGTCCCCACAATGAGCAGTTCTTC CASSLEGTSGGGPHNEQFF
TRBJ2-1 many . 13 TRBV29-1 TGCAGCGTTGGACCCCCAGGGTACAATGAGCAGTTCTTC CSVGPPGYNEQFF
TRBJ1-2 . . 13 TRBV27 TGTGCCAGCAGTTTCGACGGATCCTATGGCTACACCTTC CASSFDGSYGYTF
TRBJ2-5 many . 13 TRBV24-1 TGTGCCACCAGTGCCGGGAACCAAGAGACCCAGTACTTC CATSAGNQETQYF
TRBJ2-1 few . 14 TRBV4-1 TGCGCCAGCAGCCAAGTGTCTAGCGCGAATGAGCAGTTCTTC CASSQVSSANEQFF
TRBJ2-1 . . 12 TRBV27 TGTGCCAGCATTGGGGGGCCTCATGAGCAGTTCTTC CASIGGPHEQFF
TRBJ2-7 . TRBD2 16 TRBV7-9 TGTGCCAGCAGCCCAGGACTAGCGGAGGGGTCCTACGAGCAGTACTTC CASSPGLAEGSYEQYF
TRBJ1-1 . . 14 TRBV7-8 TGTGCCAGCACCCCCGGGGCAGGGCTAGGTGAAGCTTTCTTT CASTPGAGLGEAFF
TRBJ2-7 many TRBD1 14 TRBV19 TGTGCCAGTAGTCGGGACAGGGTCTCCTACGAGCAGTACTTC CASSRDRVSYEQYF
TRBJ2-2 few TRBD2 16 TRBV10-2 TGCGCCAGCAGTGACTCGGGAGGACTGAACACCGGGGAGCTGTTTTTT CASSDSGGLNTGELFF
TRBJ2-7 . . 14 TRBV5-1 TGCGCCAGCAGCGGGGGCCAGGAAGACTACGAGCAGTACTTC CASSGGQEDYEQYF
TRBJ2-1 . . 15 TRBV27 TGTGCCAGCAGTTTAGTCCTGGGGATGGACAATGAGCAGTTCTTC CASSLVLGMDNEQFF
TRBJ2-7 . . 13 TRBV20-1 TGCAGTGCTAGACAGGGGCAATCCTACGAGCAGTACTTC CSARQGQSYEQYF
TRBJ2-1 . TRBD2 14 TRBV3-1 TGTGCCAGCAGCCAAGAATGGAAGAGGGAGGGGCCGTTCTTC CASSQEWKREGPFF
TRBJ1-1 few . 13 TRBV5-4 TGTGCCAGCAGCCTGGGGGGGCTCACTGAAGCTTTCTTT CASSLGGLTEAFF
TRBJ1-4 . . 15 TRBV5-5 TGTGCCAGCAGCTTGCGGGAGGCAACTAATGAAAAACTGTTTTTT CASSLREATNEKLFF
TRBJ2-1 . TRBD2 16 TRBV6-5 TGTGCCAGCAGTTACTCCGAGACTAGCACCTACAATGAGCAGTTCTTC CASSYSETSTYNEQFF
TRBJ2-1 few . 14 TRBV9 TGTGCCAGCAGCGTAGCTCTGGGGATGGGAGAGCAGTTCTTC CASSVALGMGEQFF
TRBJ2-5 . TRBD2 15 TRBV7-9 TGTGCCAGCAGCTCACCTCCCGGGGGGCAAGAGACCCAGTACTTC CASSSPPGGQETQYF
TRBJ2-7 few TRBD1 13 TRBV2 TGTGCCAGCGCTAGGGGGCTTGGGTACGAGCAGTACTTC CASARGLGYEQYF
TRBJ2-7 few TRBD2 15 TRBV5-1 TGCGCCAGCAGCGGCGGACTAGCGGGAATCTACGAGCAGTACTTC CASSGGLAGIYEQYF
TRBJ2-7 . . 12 TRBV10-3 TGTGCCATCAAAGGAGAAACGGATGAGCAGTACTTC CAIKGETDEQYF
TRBJ2-1 . . 18 TRBV21-1 TGTGCCAGCAGCTCCCCGAGGACTAGCGGGAGCTCCTACAATGAGCAGTTCTTC CASSSPRTSGSSYNEQFF
TRBJ2-7 . . 14 TRBV7-9 TGTGCCAGCAGCCTTACCGGGAGCCTTTACGAGCAGTACTTC CASSLTGSLYEQYF
TRBJ2-1 few . 13 TRBV4-1 TGCGCCAGCAGCCAAGAATGGGGGATTGAGCAGTTCTTC CASSQEWGIEQFF
TRBJ1-1 . . 14 TRBV2 TGTGCCAGCAGTGAAGTTATAAGGGTTGCTGAAGCTTTCTTT CASSEVIRVAEAFF
TRBJ2-5 few TRBD1 17 TRBV11-2 TGTGCCAGCAGCTTAATTGGGTCCGGGACAGGTCAAGAGACCCAGTACTTC CASSLIGSGTGQETQYF
TRBJ1-4 once TRBD1 16 TRBV20-1 TGCTGTGCTAGAGATGACCGGGACAGGGAAACCAAAAAACTGTTTTTT CCARDDRDRETKKLFF
TRBJ2-5 few . 14 TRBV2 TGTGCCAGCAGGGCTACCTCGTACCAAGAGACCCAGTACTTC CASRATSYQETQYF
TRBJ2-1 few . 15 TRBV3-1 TGTGCCAGCAGCCAAGACAGGGCCTCCTACAATGAGCAGTTCTTC CASSQDRASYNEQFF
TRBJ2-1 . . 11 TRBV20-1 TGCAGTGCTAGTGGTGCCAATGAGCAGTTCTTC CSASGANEQFF
TRBJ2-5 few . 14 TRBV7-9 TGTGCCAGCAGCACATCGTCGTACCAAGAGACCCAGTACTTC CASSTSSYQETQYF
TRBJ2-7 few . 14 TRBV4-1 TGCGCCAGCAGCCCGGGACTTATCTCCTACGAGCAGTACTTC CASSPGLISYEQYF
TRBJ1-1 few . 11 TRBV7-9 TGTGCCAGCAGCTTGAATGGAGACGGTTTCTTT CASSLNGDGFF
TRBJ1-1 . . 13 TRBV7-6 TGTGCCAGCAGCTTAGAATTTAACACTGAAGCTTTCTTT CASSLEFNTEAFF
TRBJ2-1 . TRBD2 14 TRBV2 TGTGCCACCATGAGCGGGGGGGCAGACAATGAGCAGTTCTTC CATMSGGADNEQFF
TRBJ2-4 . . 18 TRBV21-1 TGTGCCAGCAGCAAAAGGGTCGCGGGACGCGTGGGCAAAAACATTCAGTACTTC CASSKRVAGRVGKNIQYF
TRBJ2-1 many . 14 TRBV7-9 TGTGCCAGCAGCTGGGACGCTTACGGGTATGAGCAGTTCTTC CASSWDAYGYEQFF
TRBJ2-4 many . 13 TRBV12-3/TRBV12-4 TGTGCCAGCCTTACTAGTGATGAAAACATTCAGTACTTC CASLTSDENIQYF
TRBJ1-6 few . 12 TRBV25-1 TGTGCCAGCAGTGAACACCAGCAGGTCAGCCACTTT CASSEHQQVSHF
TRBJ1-2 few . 11 TRBV6-1 TGTGCCAGCACGGGTCACGATGGCTACACCTTC CASTGHDGYTF
TRBJ2-7 many . 12 TRBV7-8 TGTGCCAGCAGCTTAATAGACTACGAGCAGTACTTC CASSLIDYEQYF
TRBJ2-1 many TRBD2 15 TRBV20-1 TGCAGTGCTAGAGGGACTAGCGGGGTTGTGTATGAGCAGTTCTTC CSARGTSGVVYEQFF
TRBJ1-6 . . 13 TRBV27 TGTGCCAGCAGTTGGGGGAGCGGGACACCCCTCCACTTT CASSWGSGTPLHF
TRBJ1-3 many . 16 TRBV29-1 TGCAGCGTTGAGGATCCGACGGTCATCTCTGGAAACACCATATATTTT CSVEDPTVISGNTIYF
TRBJ2-1 many . 16 TRBV29-1 TGCAGCGTTGAAGCCCGGGATCATGGCGCGCAAAATGAGCAGTTCTTC CSVEARDHGAQNEQFF
TRBJ2-1 few TRBD2 14 TRBV20-1 TGCCTCCTCGAGCGGGAGGGCAACTACAATGAGCAGTTCTTC CLLEREGNYNEQFF
TRBJ2-7 many . 14 TRBV12-3/TRBV12-4 TGTGCCAGCAGTTTAGCGTTGAGTATCGACGAGCAGTACTTC CASSLALSIDEQYF
TRBJ2-7 many TRBD2 17 TRBV5-1 TGCGCCAGCAGCTTAACCTCCGTAACGGGAGGACTCTACGAGCAGTACTTC CASSLTSVTGGLYEQYF
TRBJ2-3 few TRBD1 15 TRBV7-9 TGTGCCACCCACAAGACAGGGAGTACCGGAGATACGCAGTATTTT CATHKTGSTGDTQYF
TRBJ2-1 few . 13 TRBV19 TGTGCCAGTAGTATAGGGGTAGGTAATGAGCAGTTCTTC CASSIGVGNEQFF
TRBJ2-4 many . 14 TRBV5-1 TGCGCCAGCAGCTTGGGCCAGGGATCGGACATTCAGTACTTC CASSLGQGSDIQYF
TRBJ2-1 few . 15 TRBV27 TGTGCCAGCAACCCGGCCCTAGACCCCTACAATGAGCAGTTCTTC CASNPALDPYNEQFF
TRBJ2-5 . . 15 TRBV20-1 TGCAGTGCTAGACCGAGACTCGTGTACCAAGAGACCCAGTACTTC CSARPRLVYQETQYF
TRBJ2-7 few . 14 TRBV9 TGTGCCATCCTCCTTAGGGGGATCTCCTACGAGCAGTACTTC CAILLRGISYEQYF
TRBJ2-2 few TRBD2 16 TRBV6-1 TGTGCCAGCAGTGAGCTAGCGGGAGAGGACACCGGGGAGCTGTTTTTT CASSELAGEDTGELFF
TRBJ1-1 many . 14 TRBV12-3/TRBV12-4 TGTGCCAGCAGTTCATCACCCAGGAACACTGAAGCTTTCTTT CASSSSPRNTEAFF
TRBJ1-1 few TRBD1 14 TRBV5-1 TGCGCCAGCAGCACCGGACAGGGTGTGATAGAAGCTTTCTTT CASSTGQGVIEAFF
TRBJ2-1 . . 16 TRBV2 TGTGCCAGCAGTGTACGGAGCGGTGGAGCCTACAATGAGCAGTTCTTC CASSVRSGGAYNEQFF